A selection of T cell receptor beta chains follows, all from one sample in a study of blood T cell repertoires in COVID-19. Sequencing used immunoSEQ multiplex PCR; TCRdb keeps in-frame clones, though not all of them. The table lists approximately 290,000 clones, about 89% of them singletons. Sequencing input: peripheral blood. These receptors came from a man aged 25 to 40 with acute or convalescent COVID-19. The CDR3 runs from the conserved cysteine through the conserved F or W. A D gene is named only where the DNA matches it firmly. Part of the rows lack a size; the others show once, few, many or a class for expanded clones.

cdr3_aa,cdr3_nt,v_call,cdr3_length,j_call,d_call,clone_size
CASSYTIPRGLSEKLFF,TGTGCCAGCAGTTACACGATACCCAGGGGGTTGAGTGAAAAACTGTTTTTT,TRBV6-8,17,TRBJ1-4,TRBD1,.
CASSLFRGGGLQETQYF,TGTGCCAGCAGTTTATTTCGGGGCGGGGGTCTCCAAGAGACCCAGTACTTC,TRBV28,17,TRBJ2-5,TRBD2,once
CAISARGGSYNEQFF,TGTGCCATCAGTGCTCGGGGGGGCTCCTACAATGAGCAGTTCTTC,TRBV10-3,15,TRBJ2-1,TRBD2,.
CSDRNRDGGYTF,TGCAGCGACCGTAACAGGGACGGTGGCTACACCTTC,TRBV29-1,12,TRBJ1-2,.,.
CASSLSRHRALTNEKLFF,TGTGCCAGCAGTTTATCGAGGCACAGGGCGCTAACTAATGAAAAACTGTTTTTT,TRBV27,18,TRBJ1-4,.,few
CASSLRFGRDGQETQYF,TGTGCCAGCAGTTTAAGGTTCGGGAGGGATGGTCAGGAGACCCAGTACTTC,TRBV28,17,TRBJ2-5,TRBD2,.
CASSIRQGWTPLHF,TGTGCCAGTAGTATTAGGCAGGGGTGGACACCCCTCCACTTT,TRBV19,14,TRBJ1-6,.,.
CASSQGVGTSGQETQYF,TGCGCCAGCAGCCAAGGTGTAGGGACTAGCGGCCAAGAGACCCAGTACTTC,TRBV4-1,17,TRBJ2-5,TRBD2,.
CASSGWQRGPGAGELFF,TGTGCCAGCAGCGGGTGGCAGCGGGGGCCCGGTGCCGGGGAGCTGTTTTTT,TRBV11-2,17,TRBJ2-2,TRBD2,once
CAISELDTQYF,TGTGCCATCAGTGAACTAGATACGCAGTATTTT,TRBV10-3,11,TRBJ2-3,.,.
CASSPANSFYNEQFF,TGTGCCAGCAGCCCGGCAAACAGTTTCTACAATGAGCAGTTCTTC,TRBV7-6,15,TRBJ2-1,.,.
CASSSRRRTSGVNEQFF,TGTGCCAGCAGCTCCCGCCGGAGGACTAGCGGGGTCAATGAGCAGTTCTTC,TRBV5-4,17,TRBJ2-1,TRBD2,.
CASSWTSGVYEQYF,TGTGCCAGCAGCTGGACTAGCGGGGTTTACGAGCAGTACTTC,TRBV7-2,14,TRBJ2-7,TRBD2,.
CASSLFPGDEQYF,TGTGCCAGCAGTTTATTTCCCGGGGACGAGCAGTACTTC,TRBV27,13,TRBJ2-7,.,.
CASTPNRASGNTIYF,TGTGCCAGCACCCCTAACAGAGCCTCTGGAAACACCATATATTTT,TRBV2,15,TRBJ1-3,.,.
CAISTGQAGWMNTEAFF,TGTGCCATCAGCACCGGACAGGCGGGGTGGATGAACACTGAAGCTTTCTTT,TRBV10-3,17,TRBJ1-1,TRBD1,.
CASSPLVGQGGKNIQYF,TGTGCCAGCTCACCGCTAGTCGGACAGGGGGGCAAAAACATTCAGTACTTC,TRBV18,17,TRBJ2-4,TRBD1,.
CASSSHQGADGYTF,TGTGCCAGCAGCTCCCATCAGGGGGCAGACGGCTACACCTTC,TRBV7-2,14,TRBJ1-2,TRBD1,.
CASRLGTVYNEQFF,TGTGCCAGCAGACTCGGGACAGTCTACAATGAGCAGTTCTTC,TRBV28,14,TRBJ2-1,TRBD1,once
CASSVGAEAYEQYF,TGTGCCAGCAGCGTAGGAGCCGAGGCCTACGAGCAGTACTTC,TRBV9,14,TRBJ2-7,.,.
CASTEYGEKLFF,TGTGCCAGTACGGAGTACGGCGAAAAACTGTTTTTT,TRBV19,12,TRBJ1-4,.,.
CASSLPDSYNQPQHF,TGTGCCAGCAGTTTGCCGGACAGCTACAATCAGCCCCAGCATTTT,TRBV28,15,TRBJ1-5,.,.
CASSLELAGVDGTDTQYF,TGTGCCAGCAGTTTAGAACTAGCGGGAGTTGATGGCACAGATACGCAGTATTTT,TRBV28,18,TRBJ2-3,TRBD2,.
CASSFGTGETYYNSPLHF,TGTGCCAGCAGCTTCGGGACAGGGGAAACCTACTATAATTCACCCCTCCACTTT,TRBV13,18,TRBJ1-6,TRBD1,.
CASRPGVYTGELFF,TGTGCCAGCAGACCAGGGGTGTACACCGGGGAGCTGTTTTTT,TRBV28,14,TRBJ2-2,.,.
CASSISSYNSPLHF,TGTGCCAGTAGTATCAGCTCCTATAATTCACCCCTCCACTTT,TRBV19,14,TRBJ1-6,.,.
CASSPDRPYEQYF,TGCGCCAGCAGTCCGGACAGGCCCTACGAGCAGTACTTC,TRBV5-1,13,TRBJ2-7,TRBD1,.
CASSLGGTYNSPLHF,TGTGCCAGCAGCTTAGGGGGCACCTATAATTCACCCCTCCACTTT,TRBV7-6,15,TRBJ1-6,.,once
CASSPYNTEAFF,TGTGCCAGCTCACCGTATAACACTGAAGCTTTCTTT,TRBV18,12,TRBJ1-1,.,.
CASSEGQGLMNTEAFF,TGTGCCAGCAGTGAAGGACAGGGCCTAATGAACACTGAAGCTTTCTTT,TRBV6-1,16,TRBJ1-1,TRBD1,.